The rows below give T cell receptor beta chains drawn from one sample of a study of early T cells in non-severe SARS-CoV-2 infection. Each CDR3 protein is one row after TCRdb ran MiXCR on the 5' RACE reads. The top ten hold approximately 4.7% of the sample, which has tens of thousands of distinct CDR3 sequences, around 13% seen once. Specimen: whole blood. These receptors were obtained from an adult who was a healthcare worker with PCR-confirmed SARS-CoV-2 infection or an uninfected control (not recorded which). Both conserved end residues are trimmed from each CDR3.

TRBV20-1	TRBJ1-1	SALPTGGNTEAF
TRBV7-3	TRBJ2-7	ASSLKVRDEQY
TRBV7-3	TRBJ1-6	ASSLAANNSPLH
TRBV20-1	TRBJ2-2	SASLGTPSAGELF
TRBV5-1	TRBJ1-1	ASSPRGVHMNTEAF
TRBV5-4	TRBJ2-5	ASSLGTYQETQY
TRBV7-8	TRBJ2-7	ASSSTDRGQDEQY
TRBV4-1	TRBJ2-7	ASSQDSRSKQY
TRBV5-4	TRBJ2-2	ASSLLGASGSGGTGELF
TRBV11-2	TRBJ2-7	ASSLMRVREQY
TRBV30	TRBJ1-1	AWSVRTDTEAF
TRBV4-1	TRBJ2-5	ASSQGLAGGWETQY
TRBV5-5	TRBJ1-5	ASSRDRLNQPQH
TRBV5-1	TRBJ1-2	ASSPDRPSYGYT
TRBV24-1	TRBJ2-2	ATPGTGGFGELF
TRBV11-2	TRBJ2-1	ASSLLGGPMNEQF
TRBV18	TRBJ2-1	ASSLGQKWPYNEQF
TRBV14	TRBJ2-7	ASSPALDSPSL
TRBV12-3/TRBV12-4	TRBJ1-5	ASSYRVGGSNQPQH
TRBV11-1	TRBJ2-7	ASSTWTGGGYEQY
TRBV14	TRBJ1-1	ASSQARAGNTEAF
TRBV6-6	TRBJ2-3	ASSDWKSSQY
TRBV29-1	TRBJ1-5	SVMTGLGNQPQH